This T cell receptor beta chain was identified in a study of vaccination effects on CD4 cells after COVID-19. Prior to sequencing, the ViraFEST assay stimulated PBMC with viral peptide pools, which expanded the antigen-specific CD4+ T cells. Having been cultured for approximately ten days, the cells underwent CD4+ T cell isolation. Vaccinees lacked prior SARS-CoV-2 infection and tested negative for nucleocapsid antibodies. At days 3 and 7, half of the medium was exchanged for IL-2 medium. General study points: There was only 1 of 255 vaccine-induced clones in healthy vaccinees that cross-reacted with common cold coronaviruses. By a late point after vaccination, infection- and vaccine-induced clones had shrunk markedly through clonal contraction.

Looked up from germline, CDR1 is MGHRA and CDR2 is YSYEKL. The CDR3 length is 15 residues. V lost 3 bases, J lost 8 bases, and 6 bases stayed unmatched. On this clone itself: Antigen unknown.

Some clones are missing from TCRdb's copy, which holds only in-frame ones; the method was immunoSEQ multiplex PCR. Seen here are tens of thousands of clones, about 70% observed once, and the top ten hold roughly 2.9%. This clonotype was obtained from a human donor who received a COVID-19 vaccine. This chain connects TRBV4-1 to TRBJ1-6; TRBD1 matches 8 bases. The sample consisted of CD4+ T cells from PBMCs cultured with HCoV-NL63 spike peptides, taken before COVID-19 vaccination. This chain's CDR3 is CASSQQTGVDSPLHF. The CDR3 DNA is TGCGCCAGCAGCCAGCAGACAGGGGTGGATTCACCCCTCCACTTT.